This T cell receptor (beta chain) was sequenced in a study of CD8 T cells in Susac syndrome. Whole-study results and caveats: The CD4+ T cell repertoires that were profiled in Susac syndrome showed no clonal expansion.

This clonotype was seen just once. The antigen is not known. An amount of RNA that ranged from roughly 0.45 to 1 ug was reverse transcribed with random hexamers. TCR beta CDR3 was amplified by immunoSEQ multiplex PCR. This amplification extended across 54 Vbeta and 13 Jbeta segments. Each CDR3 protein gets one entry after TCRdb re-called the immunoSEQ multiplex PCR reads with MiXCR. The data hold 150,000 to 200,000 distinct CDR3 sequences, with 85% to 95% observed a single time. CD8+ and CD4+ blood T cells underwent TCR beta sequencing. Definite or probable Susac syndrome was diagnosed using recently defined diagnostic criteria. The sequenced sample consisted of CD4+ T cells from PBMCs. This clonotype was obtained from a human donor with Susac syndrome.

The CDR3 sequence: CASSSGTSGRRGTDTQYF. CDR3 in DNA: TGTGCCAGCAGTTCCGGGACTAGCGGGAGGAGAGGCACAGATACGCAGTATTTT. This chain joins TRBV12-3 or TRBV12-4 and TRBJ2-3; 15 nucleotides agree with TRBD2. The trim removed 4 bases at V and 1 base at J, leaving 6 bases unmatched. CDR3 length equals 18 residues.